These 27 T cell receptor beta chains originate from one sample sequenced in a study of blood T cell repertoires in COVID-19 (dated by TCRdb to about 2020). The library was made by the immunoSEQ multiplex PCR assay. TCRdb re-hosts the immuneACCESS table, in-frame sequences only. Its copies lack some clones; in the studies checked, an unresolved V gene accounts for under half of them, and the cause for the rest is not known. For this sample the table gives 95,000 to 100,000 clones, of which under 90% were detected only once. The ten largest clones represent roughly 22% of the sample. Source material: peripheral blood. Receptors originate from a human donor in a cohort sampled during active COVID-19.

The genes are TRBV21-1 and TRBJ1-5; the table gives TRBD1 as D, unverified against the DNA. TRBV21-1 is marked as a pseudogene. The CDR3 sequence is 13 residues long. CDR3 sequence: CAIGLGEYQPQHF. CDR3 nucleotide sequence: TGTGCCATCGGGTTAGGGGAATATCAGCCCCAGCATTTT.

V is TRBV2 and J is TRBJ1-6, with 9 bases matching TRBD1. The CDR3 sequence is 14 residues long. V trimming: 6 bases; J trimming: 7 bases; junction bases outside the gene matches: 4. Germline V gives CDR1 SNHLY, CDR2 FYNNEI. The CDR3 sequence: CASRGQGGNSPLHF. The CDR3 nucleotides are TGTGCCAGCAGGGGACAGGGAGGAAATTCACCCCTCCACTTT.

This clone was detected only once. The DNA of the CDR3 is TGTGCCAGCAGGACAACAGGGGTCACTGAAGCTTTCTTT. Translation: CASRTTGVTEAFF. The V gene is TRBV28, the J gene TRBJ1-1; 7 bases align to TRBD1. Trimming removed 6 bases from V and 4 bases from J; junction bases left unmatched: 5. The CDR3 extends over 13 amino acids. Per germline, CDR1 MDHEN and CDR2 SYDVKM.

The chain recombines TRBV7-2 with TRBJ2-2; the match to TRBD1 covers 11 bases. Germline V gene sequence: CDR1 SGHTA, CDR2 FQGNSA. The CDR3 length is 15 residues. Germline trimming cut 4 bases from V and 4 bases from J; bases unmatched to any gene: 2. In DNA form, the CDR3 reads TGTGCCAGCAGCTCGGACAGGGGGCGCACCGGGGAGCTGTTTTTT. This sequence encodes CASSSDRGRTGELFF.

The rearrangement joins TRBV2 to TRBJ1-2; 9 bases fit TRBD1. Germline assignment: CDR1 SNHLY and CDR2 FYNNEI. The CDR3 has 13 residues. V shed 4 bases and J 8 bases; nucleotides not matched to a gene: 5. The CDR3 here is CASSVGTGSGYTF. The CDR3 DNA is TGTGCCAGCAGTGTAGGGACAGGGTCCGGCTACACCTTC.

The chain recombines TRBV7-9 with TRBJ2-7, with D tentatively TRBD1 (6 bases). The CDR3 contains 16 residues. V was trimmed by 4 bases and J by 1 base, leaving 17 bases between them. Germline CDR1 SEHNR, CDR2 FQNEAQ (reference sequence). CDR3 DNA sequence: TGTGCCAGCAGCTCCCAGCAGGGGTTGGAGTCCTACGAGCAGTACTTC. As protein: CASSSQQGLESYEQYF. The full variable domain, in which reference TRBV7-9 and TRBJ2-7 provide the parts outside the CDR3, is DTGVSQNPRHKITKRGQNVTFRCDPISEHNRLYWYRQTLGQGPEFLTYFQNEAQLEKSRLLSDRFSAERPKGSFSTLEIQRTEQGDSAMYLCASSSQQGLESYEQYFGPGTRLTVT.

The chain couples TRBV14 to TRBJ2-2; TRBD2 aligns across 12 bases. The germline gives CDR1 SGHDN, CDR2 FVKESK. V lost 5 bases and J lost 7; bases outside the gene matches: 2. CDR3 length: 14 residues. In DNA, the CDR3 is TGTGCCAGCAGCTGGACTAGCGGGAACGGGGAGCTGTTTTTT. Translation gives CASSWTSGNGELFF.

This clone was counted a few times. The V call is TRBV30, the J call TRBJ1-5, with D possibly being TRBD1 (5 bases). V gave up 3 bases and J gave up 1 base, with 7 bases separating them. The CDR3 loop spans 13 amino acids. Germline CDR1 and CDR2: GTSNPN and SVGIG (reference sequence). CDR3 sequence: CAWRGLSNQPQHF. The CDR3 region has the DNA TGTGCCTGGAGGGGGCTGAGCAATCAGCCCCAGCATTTT.

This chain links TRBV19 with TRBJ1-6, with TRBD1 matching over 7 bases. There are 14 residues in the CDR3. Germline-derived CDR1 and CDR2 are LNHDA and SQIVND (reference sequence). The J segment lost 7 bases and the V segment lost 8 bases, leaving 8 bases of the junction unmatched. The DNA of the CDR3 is TGTGCCAGTCGCAATGGACAGGCCAATTCACCCCTCCACTTT. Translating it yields CASRNGQANSPLHF.

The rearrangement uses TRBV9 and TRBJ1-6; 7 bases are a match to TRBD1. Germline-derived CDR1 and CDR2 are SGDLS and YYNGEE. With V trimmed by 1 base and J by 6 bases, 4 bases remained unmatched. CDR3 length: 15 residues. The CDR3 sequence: CASSVRGGSNSPLHF. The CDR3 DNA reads TGTGCCAGCAGCGTAAGAGGGGGCAGTAATTCACCCCTCCACTTT.

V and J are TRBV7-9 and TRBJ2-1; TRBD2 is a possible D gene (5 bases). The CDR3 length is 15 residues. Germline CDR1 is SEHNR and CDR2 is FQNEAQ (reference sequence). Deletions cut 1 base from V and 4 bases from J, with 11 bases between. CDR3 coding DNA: TGTGCCAGCAGCTTAGGGGCTACTAGGTACAATGAGCAGTTCTTC. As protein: CASSLGATRYNEQFF. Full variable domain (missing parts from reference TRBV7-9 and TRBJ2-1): DTGVSQNPRHKITKRGQNVTFRCDPISEHNRLYWYRQTLGQGPEFLTYFQNEAQLEKSRLLSDRFSAERPKGSFSTLEIQRTEQGDSAMYLCASSLGATRYNEQFFGPGTRLTVL.

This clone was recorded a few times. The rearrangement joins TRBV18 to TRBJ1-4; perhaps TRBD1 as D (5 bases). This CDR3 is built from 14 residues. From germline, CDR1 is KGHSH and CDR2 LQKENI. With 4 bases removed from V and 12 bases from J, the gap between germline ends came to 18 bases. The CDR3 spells CASSLMTEPGELFF. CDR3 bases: TGTGCCAGCTCACTCATGACAGAACCGGGCGAACTGTTTTTT.

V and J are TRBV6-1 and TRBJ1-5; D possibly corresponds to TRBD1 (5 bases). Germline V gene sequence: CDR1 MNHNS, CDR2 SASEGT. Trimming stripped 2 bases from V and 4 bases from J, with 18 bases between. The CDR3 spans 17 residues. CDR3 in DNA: TGTGCCAGCAGTGAATTAATAGGAGGGGCGGGGAATCAGCCCCAGCATTTT. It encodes CASSELIGGAGNQPQHF.

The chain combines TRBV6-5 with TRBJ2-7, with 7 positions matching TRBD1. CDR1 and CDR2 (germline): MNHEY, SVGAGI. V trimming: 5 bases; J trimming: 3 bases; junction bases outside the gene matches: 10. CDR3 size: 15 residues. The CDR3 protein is CASSRDRVGLYEQYF. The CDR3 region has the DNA TGTGCCAGCAGTCGAGACAGGGTAGGGCTCTACGAGCAGTACTTC.

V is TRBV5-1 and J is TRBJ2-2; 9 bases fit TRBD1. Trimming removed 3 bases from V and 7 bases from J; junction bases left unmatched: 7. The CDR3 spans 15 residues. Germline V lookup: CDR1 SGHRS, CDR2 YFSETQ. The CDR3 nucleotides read TGCGCCAGCAGCTCAACCGGGACAGGGTTCGGGGAGCTGTTTTTT. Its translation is CASSSTGTGFGELFF.

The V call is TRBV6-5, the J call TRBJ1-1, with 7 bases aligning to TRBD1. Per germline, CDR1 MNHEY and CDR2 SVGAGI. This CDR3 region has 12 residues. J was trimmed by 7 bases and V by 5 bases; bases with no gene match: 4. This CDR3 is CASSHRGYEAFF. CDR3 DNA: TGTGCCAGCAGTCACAGGGGTTATGAAGCTTTCTTT.

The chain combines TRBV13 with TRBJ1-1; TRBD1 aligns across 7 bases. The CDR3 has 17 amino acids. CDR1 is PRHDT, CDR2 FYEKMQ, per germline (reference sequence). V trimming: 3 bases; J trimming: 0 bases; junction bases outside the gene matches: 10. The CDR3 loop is CASSLEPGTALNTEAFF. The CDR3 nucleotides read TGTGCCAGCAGCTTGGAACCCGGGACAGCTTTGAACACTGAAGCTTTCTTT.

CDR3 amino acids: CASSPPAAGVRVNEQFF. The DNA for the CDR3 is TGTGCCAGCTCACCACCGGCGGCGGGAGTGCGTGTGAATGAGCAGTTCTTC. V gene TRBV18 combines with J gene TRBJ2-1; 7 positions match TRBD2. V shed 0 bases and J 7 bases; nucleotides not matched to a gene: 12. This CDR3 is built from 17 residues. The germline V gene encodes CDR1 KGHSH and CDR2 LQKENI.

The CDR3 DNA reads as TGTGCCAGCAAGACCGGGGAGACCCAGTACTTC. Protein product: CASKTGETQYF. The chain has TRBV2 and TRBJ2-5; D uncertain. Between the trimmed V and J ends, which lost 7 bases and 5 bases, there was a span of 8 bases. Germline CDR1 reads SNHLY; CDR2 reads FYNNEI. This CDR3 contains 11 residues.

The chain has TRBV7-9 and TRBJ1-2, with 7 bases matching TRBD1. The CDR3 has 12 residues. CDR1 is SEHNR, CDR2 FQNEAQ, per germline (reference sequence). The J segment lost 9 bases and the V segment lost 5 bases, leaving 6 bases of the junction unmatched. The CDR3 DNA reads TGTGCCAGCAGCCAAACAGGGGTTAGCTACACCTTC. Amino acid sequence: CASSQTGVSYTF.

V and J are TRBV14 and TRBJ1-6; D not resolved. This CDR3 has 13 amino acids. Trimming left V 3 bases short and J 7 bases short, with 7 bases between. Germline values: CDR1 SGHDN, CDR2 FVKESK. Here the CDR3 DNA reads TGTGCCAGCAGCCAGGCGCGGAATTCACCCCTCCACTTT. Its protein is CASSQARNSPLHF.

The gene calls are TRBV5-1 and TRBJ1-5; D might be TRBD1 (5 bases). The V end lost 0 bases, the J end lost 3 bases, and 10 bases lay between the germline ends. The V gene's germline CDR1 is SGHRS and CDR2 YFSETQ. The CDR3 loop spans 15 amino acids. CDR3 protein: CASSLVQGNNQPQHF. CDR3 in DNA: TGCGCCAGCAGCTTGGTCCAGGGTAACAATCAGCCCCAGCATTTT. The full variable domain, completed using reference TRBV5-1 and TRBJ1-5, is KAGVTQTPRYLIKTRGQQVTLSCSPISGHRSVSWYQQTPGQGLQFLFEYFSETQRNKGNFPGRFSGRQFSNSRSEMNVSTLELGDSALYLCASSLVQGNNQPQHFGDGTRLSIL.

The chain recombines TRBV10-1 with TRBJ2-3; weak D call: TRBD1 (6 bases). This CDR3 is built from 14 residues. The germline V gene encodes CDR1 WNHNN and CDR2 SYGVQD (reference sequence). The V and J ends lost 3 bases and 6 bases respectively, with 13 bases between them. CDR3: CASSETGSSDTQYF. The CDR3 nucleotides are TGCGCCAGCAGTGAAACAGGGTCATCGGATACGCAGTATTTT.

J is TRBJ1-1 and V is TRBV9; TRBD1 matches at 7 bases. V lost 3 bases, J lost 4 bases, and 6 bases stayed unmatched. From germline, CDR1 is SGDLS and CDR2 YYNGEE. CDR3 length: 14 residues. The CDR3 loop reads CASSAQHRGTEAFF. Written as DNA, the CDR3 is TGTGCCAGCAGCGCCCAACACAGGGGCACTGAAGCTTTCTTT. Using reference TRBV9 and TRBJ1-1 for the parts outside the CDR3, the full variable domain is DSGVTQTPKHLITATGQRVTLRCSPRSGDLSVYWYQQSLDQGLQFLIQYYNGEERAKGNILERFSAQQFPDLHSELNLSSLELGDSALYFCASSAQHRGTEAFFGQGTRLTVV.

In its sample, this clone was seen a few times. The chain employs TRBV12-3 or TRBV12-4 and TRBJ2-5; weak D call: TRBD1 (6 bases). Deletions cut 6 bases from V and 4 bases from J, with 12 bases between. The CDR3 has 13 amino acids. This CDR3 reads CASSVQTGETQYF. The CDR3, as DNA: TGTGCCAGCAGCGTCCAGACAGGAGAGACCCAGTACTTC.

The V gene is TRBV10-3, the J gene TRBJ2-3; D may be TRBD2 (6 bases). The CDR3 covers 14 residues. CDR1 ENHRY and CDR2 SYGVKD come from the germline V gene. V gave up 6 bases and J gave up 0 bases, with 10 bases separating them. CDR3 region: CAIRPGVSTDTQYF. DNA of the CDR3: TGTGCCATCAGACCGGGAGTTAGCACAGATACGCAGTATTTT.

As DNA, the CDR3 is TGTGCCAGTAGTATTTCCATAATTTTCGGGGGAACTCCTGGAAACACCATATATTTT. Its translation: CASSISIIFGGTPGNTIYF. The rearrangement uses TRBV19 and TRBJ1-3, with D perhaps TRBD1 (5 bases). The CDR3 spans 19 residues. Germline V lookup: CDR1 LNHDA, CDR2 SQIVND (reference sequence). Trimming took 3 bases from V and 2 from J, leaving 23 bases between them.